This T cell receptor (beta chain) was profiled in a study of tumor-infiltrating lymphocytes in primary liver carcinoma. A constant-region primer served to make TCR beta cDNA from roughly 500 ng total RNA. Modified slightly, ARM-PCR produced TCR beta libraries over three nested multiplex PCR rounds. TCRdb used MiXCR to reprocess the multiplex PCR reads, holding one entry per CDR3 protein. This table has 300,000 to 350,000 distinct CDR3 sequences, 58% appearing once. This clonotype was detected ten times or more. The blood RNA (from unsorted whole blood) was obtained, and germline DNA was also extracted. The source of this sequence is a woman aged 25-40 years with primary liver carcinoma and hepatitis B virus infection. Sequencing input: peripheral blood.

The CDR3 spells CASSQLAWGLGEQFF. The CDR3 region has the DNA TGTGCCAGCAGCCAGCTGGCATGGGGGCTCGGTGAGCAGTTCTTC. V and J are TRBV4-2 and TRBJ2-1; D may be TRBD1 (6 bases). V was trimmed by 3 bases and J by 9 bases, leaving 18 bases between them. The CDR3 runs 15 residues. Germline CDR1 is LGHNA and CDR2 is YNFKEQ.